The TCR beta chain described here comes from a study of blood T cell repertoires in COVID-19. This CDR3 region has 14 residues. The germline V and J ends were trimmed by 4 bases and 4 bases, with 14 bases remaining between them. Germline V gene lookup returns CDR1 SGHDT and CDR2 YYEEEE. Sequencing was performed with immunoSEQ multiplex PCR; in TCRdb, only in-frame clones are kept and a portion is missing. This table holds just over 50,000 clones, roughly 90% found once. Sequenced material: peripheral blood. This sequence joins TRBV5-6 and TRBJ2-5, with no clear D. This sequence originates from a human donor with active COVID-19. The donor label of this sample is uncertain. CDR3 in amino acids: CASSQMEILETQYF. CDR3 in DNA: TGTGCCAGCAGCCAGATGGAGATTTTAGAGACCCAGTACTTC. Full variable domain (rest looked up from reference TRBV5-6 and TRBJ2-5): DAGVTQSPTHLIKTRGQQVTLRCSPKSGHDTVSWYQQALGQGPQFIFQYYEEEERQRGNFPDRFSGHQFPNYSSELNVNALLLGDSALYLCASSQMEILETQYFGPGTRLLVL.